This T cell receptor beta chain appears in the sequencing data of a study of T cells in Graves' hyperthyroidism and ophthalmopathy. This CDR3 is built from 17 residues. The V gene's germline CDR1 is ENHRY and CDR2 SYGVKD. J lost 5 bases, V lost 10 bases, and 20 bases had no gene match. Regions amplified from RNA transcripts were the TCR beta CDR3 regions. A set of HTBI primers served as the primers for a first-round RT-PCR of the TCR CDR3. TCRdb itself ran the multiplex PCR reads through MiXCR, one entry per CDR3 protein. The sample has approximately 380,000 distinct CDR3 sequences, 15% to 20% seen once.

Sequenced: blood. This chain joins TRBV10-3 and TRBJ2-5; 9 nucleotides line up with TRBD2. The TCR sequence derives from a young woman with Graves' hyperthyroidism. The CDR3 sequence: CATAACGGGGAAETQYF. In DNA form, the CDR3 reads TGTGCCACTGCCGCATGCGGTGGCGGGGGGGCCGCCGAGACCCAGTACTTC.